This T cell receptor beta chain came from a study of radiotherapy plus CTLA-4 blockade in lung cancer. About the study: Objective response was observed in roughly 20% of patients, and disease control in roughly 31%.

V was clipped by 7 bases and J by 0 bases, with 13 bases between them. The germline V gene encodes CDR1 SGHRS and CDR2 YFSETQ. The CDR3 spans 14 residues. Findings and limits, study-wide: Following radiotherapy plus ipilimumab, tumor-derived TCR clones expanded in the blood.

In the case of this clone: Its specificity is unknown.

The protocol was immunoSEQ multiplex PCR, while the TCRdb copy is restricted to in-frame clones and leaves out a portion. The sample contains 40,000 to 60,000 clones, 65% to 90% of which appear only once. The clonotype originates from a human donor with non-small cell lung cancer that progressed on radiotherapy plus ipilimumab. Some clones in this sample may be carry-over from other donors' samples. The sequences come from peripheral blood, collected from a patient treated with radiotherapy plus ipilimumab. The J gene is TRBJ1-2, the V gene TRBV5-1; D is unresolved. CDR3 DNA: TGCGCCAGCGCTCCGGGGTCTTCTAACTATGGCTACACCTTC. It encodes CASAPGSSNYGYTF.